Included here is one T cell receptor (beta chain) sequence, with context. Its antigen is as yet unknown. The CDR3 loop spans 14 amino acids. Germline V gene data show CDR1 as LNHDA and CDR2 as SQIVND (reference sequence). Between the trimmed V and J ends, which lost 1 base and 2 bases, there was a span of 5 bases. The sample originates from a study of T cells in localized non-small cell lung cancer. Study observations and caveats: Heterogeneity within the tumor remains possible, as just one region underwent sequencing. Longer overall survival accompanied higher blood T cell density. Uninvolved adjacent lung, not tumor, had the highest T cell clonality. Appearing in adjacent lung were a median about 50 of the top 100 tumor clones.

Some clones are missing from TCRdb's copy, which holds only in-frame ones; the method was immunoSEQ multiplex PCR. The data show roughly 1,900 clones, with roughly 28% seen just once and about 15% held by the top ten. The TCR was taken from a woman aged 35 to 70 with stage I lung adenocarcinoma. Sequences were derived from lung tumor tissue, sampled before any cancer treatment. V and J are TRBV19 and TRBJ1-4; D uncertain. The CDR3: CASSIVQTNEKLFF. DNA of the CDR3: TGTGCCAGTAGTATAGTTCAGACTAATGAAAAACTGTTTTTT.